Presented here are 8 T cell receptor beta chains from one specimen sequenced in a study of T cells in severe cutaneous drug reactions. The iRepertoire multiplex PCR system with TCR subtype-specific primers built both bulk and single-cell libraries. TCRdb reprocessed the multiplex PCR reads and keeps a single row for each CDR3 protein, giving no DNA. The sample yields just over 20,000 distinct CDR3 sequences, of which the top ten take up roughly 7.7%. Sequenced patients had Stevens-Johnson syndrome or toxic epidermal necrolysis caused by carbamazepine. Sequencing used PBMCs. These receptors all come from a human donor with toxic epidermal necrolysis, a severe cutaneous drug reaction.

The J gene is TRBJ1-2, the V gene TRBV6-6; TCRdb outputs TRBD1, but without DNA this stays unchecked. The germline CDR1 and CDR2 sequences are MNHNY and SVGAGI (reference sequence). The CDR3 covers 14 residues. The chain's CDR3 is CASSYRQGGYGYTF.

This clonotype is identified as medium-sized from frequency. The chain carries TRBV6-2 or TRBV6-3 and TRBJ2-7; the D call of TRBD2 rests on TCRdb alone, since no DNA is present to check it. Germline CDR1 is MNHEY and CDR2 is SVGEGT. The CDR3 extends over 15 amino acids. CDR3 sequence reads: CASNDHSSGPYEQYF.

The CDR3 here is CASSPISTTGKGPYEQYF. The rearrangement joins TRBV18 to TRBJ2-7; TCRdb picks TRBD1, but there is no DNA to check that call. The CDR3 is 18 amino acids. The V gene's germline CDR1 is KGHSH and CDR2 LQKENI.

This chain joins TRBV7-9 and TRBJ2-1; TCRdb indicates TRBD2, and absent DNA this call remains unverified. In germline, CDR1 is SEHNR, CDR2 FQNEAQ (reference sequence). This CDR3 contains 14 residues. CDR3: CASSLDGPANEQFF.

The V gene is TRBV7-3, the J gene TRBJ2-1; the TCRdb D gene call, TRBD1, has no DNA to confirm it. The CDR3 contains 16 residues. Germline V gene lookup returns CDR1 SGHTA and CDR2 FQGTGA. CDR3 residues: CASSPPPGQDTNEQFF. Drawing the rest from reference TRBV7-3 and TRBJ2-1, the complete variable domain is GAGVSQTPSNKVTEKGKYVELRCDPISGHTALYWYRQSLGQGPEFLIYFQGTGAADDSGLPNDRFFAVRPEGSVSTLKIQRTERGDSAVYLCASSPPPGQDTNEQFFGPGTRLTVL.

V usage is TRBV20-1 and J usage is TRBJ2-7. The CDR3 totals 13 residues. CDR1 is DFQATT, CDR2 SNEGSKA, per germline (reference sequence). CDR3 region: CSARRRDSYEQYF.

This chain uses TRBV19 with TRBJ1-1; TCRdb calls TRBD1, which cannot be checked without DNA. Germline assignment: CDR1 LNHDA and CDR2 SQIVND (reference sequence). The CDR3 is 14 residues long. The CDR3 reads CASSLGTKNTEAFF.

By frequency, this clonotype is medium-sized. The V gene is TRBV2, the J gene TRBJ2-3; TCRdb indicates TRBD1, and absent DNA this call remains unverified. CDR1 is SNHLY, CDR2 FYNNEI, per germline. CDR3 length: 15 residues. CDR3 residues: CASSAWTASTDTQYF.